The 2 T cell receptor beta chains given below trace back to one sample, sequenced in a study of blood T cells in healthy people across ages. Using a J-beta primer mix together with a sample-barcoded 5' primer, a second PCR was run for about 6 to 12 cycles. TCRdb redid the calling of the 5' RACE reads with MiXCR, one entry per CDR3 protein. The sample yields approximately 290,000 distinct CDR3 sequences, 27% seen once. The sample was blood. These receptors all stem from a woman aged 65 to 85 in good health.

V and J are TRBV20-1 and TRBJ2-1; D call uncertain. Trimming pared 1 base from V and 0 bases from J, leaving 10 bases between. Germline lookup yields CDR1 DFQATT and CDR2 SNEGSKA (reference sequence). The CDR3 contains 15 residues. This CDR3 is CSARASRNSYNEQFF. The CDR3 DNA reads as TGCAGTGCTAGAGCGTCCAGAAACTCCTACAATGAGCAGTTCTTC.

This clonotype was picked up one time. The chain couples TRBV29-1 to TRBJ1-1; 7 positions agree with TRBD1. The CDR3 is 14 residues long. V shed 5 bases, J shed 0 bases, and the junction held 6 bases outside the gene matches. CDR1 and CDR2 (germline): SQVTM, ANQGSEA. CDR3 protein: CSVRQGGVNTEAFF. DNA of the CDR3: TGCAGCGTTCGACAGGGAGGCGTGAACACTGAAGCTTTCTTT.